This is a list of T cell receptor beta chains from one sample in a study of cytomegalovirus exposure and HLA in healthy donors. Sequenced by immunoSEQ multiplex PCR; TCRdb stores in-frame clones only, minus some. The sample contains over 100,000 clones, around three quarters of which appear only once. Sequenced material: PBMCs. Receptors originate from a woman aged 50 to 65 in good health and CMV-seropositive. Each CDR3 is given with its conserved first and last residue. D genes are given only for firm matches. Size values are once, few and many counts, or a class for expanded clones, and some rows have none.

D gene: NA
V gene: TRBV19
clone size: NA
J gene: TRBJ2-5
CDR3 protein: CASADIKETQYF
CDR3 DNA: TGTGCCAGTGCTGACATAAAAGAGACCCAGTACTTC

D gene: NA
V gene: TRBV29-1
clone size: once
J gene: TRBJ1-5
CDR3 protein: CSVEGWGVGQPQHF
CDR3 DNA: TGCAGCGTTGAAGGGTGGGGAGTGGGCCAGCCCCAGCATTTT

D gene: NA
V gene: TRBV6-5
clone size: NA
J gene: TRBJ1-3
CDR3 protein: CASSQGPGNTIYF
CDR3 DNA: TGTGCCAGCTCCCAGGGCCCTGGAAACACCATATATTTT

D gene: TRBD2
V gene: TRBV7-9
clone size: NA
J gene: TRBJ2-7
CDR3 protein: CASSFGLAGANYEQYF
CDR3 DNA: TGTGCCAGCAGCTTCGGACTAGCGGGAGCGAACTACGAGCAGTACTTC

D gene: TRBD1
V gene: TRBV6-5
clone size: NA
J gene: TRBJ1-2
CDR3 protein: CASSKGTATNYGYTF
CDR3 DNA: TGTGCCAGCAGTAAAGGGACAGCGACTAACTATGGCTACACCTTC

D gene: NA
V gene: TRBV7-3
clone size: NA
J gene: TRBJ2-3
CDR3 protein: CASSLTWGHPNTQYF
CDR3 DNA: TGTGCCAGCAGCTTAACGTGGGGCCACCCTAATACGCAGTATTTT

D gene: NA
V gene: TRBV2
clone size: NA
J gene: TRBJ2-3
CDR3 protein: CASSSLGTSTDTQYF
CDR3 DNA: TGTGCCAGCAGTAGCCTAGGAACTAGCACAGATACGCAGTATTTT

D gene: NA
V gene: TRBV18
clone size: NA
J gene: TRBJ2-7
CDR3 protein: CASSPGGGGNEQYF
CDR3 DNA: TGTGCCAGCTCACCGGGAGGAGGGGGCAATGAGCAGTACTTC

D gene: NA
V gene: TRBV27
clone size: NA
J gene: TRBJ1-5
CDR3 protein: CASSLGTGNLWPQHF
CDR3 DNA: TGTGCCAGCAGTTTAGGCACAGGGAACTTATGGCCCCAGCATTTT

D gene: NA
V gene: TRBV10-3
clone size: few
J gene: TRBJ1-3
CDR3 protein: CATRGREGNTIYF
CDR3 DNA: TGTGCCACCCGGGGACGGGAGGGAAACACCATATATTTT

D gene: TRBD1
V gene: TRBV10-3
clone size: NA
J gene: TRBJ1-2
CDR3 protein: CAISESRGEDGYTF
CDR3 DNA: TGTGCCATCAGTGAATCCAGGGGGGAGGATGGCTACACCTTC

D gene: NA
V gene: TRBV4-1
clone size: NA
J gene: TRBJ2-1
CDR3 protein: CASSHPLGGWGEQFF
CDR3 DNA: TGCGCCAGCAGCCACCCCTTGGGGGGTTGGGGGGAGCAGTTCTTC

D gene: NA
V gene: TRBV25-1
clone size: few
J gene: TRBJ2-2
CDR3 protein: CASARGGNTGELFF
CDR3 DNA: TGTGCCAGCGCCCGCGGAGGGAACACCGGGGAGCTGTTTTTT

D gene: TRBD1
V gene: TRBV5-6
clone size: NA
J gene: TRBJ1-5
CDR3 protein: CASSLGQVRGDQPQHF
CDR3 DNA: TGTGCCAGCAGCTTGGGACAAGTCAGGGGGGATCAGCCCCAGCATTTT

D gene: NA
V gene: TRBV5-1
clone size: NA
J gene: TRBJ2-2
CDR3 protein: CASSLPPTAANTGELFF
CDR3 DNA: TGCGCCAGCAGCTTGCCCCCGACAGCTGCGAACACCGGGGAGCTGTTTTTT

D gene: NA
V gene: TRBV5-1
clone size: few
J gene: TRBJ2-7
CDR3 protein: CASSGSEVHEQYF
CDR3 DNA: TGCGCCAGCAGCGGGTCCGAGGTCCACGAGCAGTACTTC

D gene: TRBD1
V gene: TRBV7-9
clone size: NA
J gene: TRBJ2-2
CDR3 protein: CSSSLADRAVTGELFF
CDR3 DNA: TGTTCCAGCAGCTTAGCGGACAGGGCGGTCACCGGGGAGCTGTTTTTT

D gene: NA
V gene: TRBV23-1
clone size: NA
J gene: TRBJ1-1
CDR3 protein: CASTQSEGTNTEAFF
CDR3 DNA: TGCGCCAGCACTCAATCGGAGGGCACAAACACTGAAGCTTTCTTT

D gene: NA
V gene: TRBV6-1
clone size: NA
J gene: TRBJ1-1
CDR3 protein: CASSYAGDTEAFF
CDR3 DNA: TGTGCCAGCAGTTATGCGGGGGACACTGAAGCTTTCTTT

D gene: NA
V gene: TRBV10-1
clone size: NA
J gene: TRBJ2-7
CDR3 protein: CASSQAPQGTYEQYF
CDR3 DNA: TGCGCCAGCAGTCAAGCACCACAGGGTACCTACGAGCAGTACTTC

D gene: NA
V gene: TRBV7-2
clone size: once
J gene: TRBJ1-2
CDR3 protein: CASSWRQTNYGYTF
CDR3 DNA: TGTGCCAGCAGCTGGCGACAGACCAACTATGGCTACACCTTC

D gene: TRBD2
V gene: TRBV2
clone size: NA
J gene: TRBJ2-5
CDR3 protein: CASTGLAEEAQYF
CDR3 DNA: TGTGCCAGCACCGGACTAGCAGAGGAGGCCCAGTACTTC

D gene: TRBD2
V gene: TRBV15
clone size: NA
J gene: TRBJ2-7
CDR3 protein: CATSMRGGSSYEQYF
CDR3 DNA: TGTGCCACCAGCATGCGGGGGGGGAGCTCCTACGAGCAGTACTTC

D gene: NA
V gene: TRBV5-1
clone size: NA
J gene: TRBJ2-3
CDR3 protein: CASSLWSQGGTDTQYF
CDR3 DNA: TGCGCCAGCAGCTTGTGGTCACAAGGAGGCACAGATACGCAGTATTTT

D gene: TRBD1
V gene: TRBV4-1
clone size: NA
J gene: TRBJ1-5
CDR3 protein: CASSLTGLNQPQHF
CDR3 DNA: TGCGCCAGCAGCCTGACAGGGTTAAATCAGCCCCAGCATTTT

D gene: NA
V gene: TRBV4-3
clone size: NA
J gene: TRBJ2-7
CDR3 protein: CASSQERGLAQYF
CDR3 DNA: TGCGCCAGCAGCCAAGAAAGAGGGTTAGCGCAGTACTTC

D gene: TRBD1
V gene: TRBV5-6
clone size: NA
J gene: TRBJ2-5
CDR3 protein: CASSLARGRETQYF
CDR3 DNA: TGTGCCAGCAGCTTGGCCAGGGGGCGGGAGACCCAGTACTTC

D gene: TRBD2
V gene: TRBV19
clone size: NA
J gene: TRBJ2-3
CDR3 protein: CASEPGAGGTDTQYF
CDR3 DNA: TGTGCCAGTGAACCGGGGGCGGGGGGGACAGATACGCAGTATTTT

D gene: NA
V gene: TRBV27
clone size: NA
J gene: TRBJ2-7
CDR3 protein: CARIPDSSYEQYF
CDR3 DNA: TGTGCCAGGATCCCCGATAGCTCCTACGAGCAGTACTTC

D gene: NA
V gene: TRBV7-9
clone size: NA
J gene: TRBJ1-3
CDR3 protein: CASSYQRNTIYF
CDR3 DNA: TGTGCCAGCAGCTATCAGAGAAACACCATATATTTT

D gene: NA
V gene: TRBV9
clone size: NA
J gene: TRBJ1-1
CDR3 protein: CASSPRGVGASPEAFF
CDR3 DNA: TGTGCCAGCAGCCCCCGAGGAGTGGGGGCATCGCCTGAAGCTTTCTTT

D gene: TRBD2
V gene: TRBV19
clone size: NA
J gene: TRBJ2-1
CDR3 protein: CASSIELASYNEQFF
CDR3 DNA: TGTGCCAGTAGTATAGAACTAGCGTCCTACAATGAGCAGTTCTTC

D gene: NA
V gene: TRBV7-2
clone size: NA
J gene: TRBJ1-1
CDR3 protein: CASSWGGPGSEAFF
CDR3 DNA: TGTGCCAGCAGCTGGGGGGGGCCGGGAAGTGAAGCTTTCTTT

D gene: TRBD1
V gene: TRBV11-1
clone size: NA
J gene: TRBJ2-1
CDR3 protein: CASSSGPGQGIYNEQFF
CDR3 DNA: TGTGCCAGCAGCTCCGGGCCGGGACAGGGGATCTACAATGAGCAGTTCTTC

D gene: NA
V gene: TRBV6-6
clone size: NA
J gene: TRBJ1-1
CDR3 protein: CASSYSPGFDLEAFF
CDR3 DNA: TGTGCCAGCAGTTACTCACCCGGGTTCGACCTTGAAGCTTTCTTT